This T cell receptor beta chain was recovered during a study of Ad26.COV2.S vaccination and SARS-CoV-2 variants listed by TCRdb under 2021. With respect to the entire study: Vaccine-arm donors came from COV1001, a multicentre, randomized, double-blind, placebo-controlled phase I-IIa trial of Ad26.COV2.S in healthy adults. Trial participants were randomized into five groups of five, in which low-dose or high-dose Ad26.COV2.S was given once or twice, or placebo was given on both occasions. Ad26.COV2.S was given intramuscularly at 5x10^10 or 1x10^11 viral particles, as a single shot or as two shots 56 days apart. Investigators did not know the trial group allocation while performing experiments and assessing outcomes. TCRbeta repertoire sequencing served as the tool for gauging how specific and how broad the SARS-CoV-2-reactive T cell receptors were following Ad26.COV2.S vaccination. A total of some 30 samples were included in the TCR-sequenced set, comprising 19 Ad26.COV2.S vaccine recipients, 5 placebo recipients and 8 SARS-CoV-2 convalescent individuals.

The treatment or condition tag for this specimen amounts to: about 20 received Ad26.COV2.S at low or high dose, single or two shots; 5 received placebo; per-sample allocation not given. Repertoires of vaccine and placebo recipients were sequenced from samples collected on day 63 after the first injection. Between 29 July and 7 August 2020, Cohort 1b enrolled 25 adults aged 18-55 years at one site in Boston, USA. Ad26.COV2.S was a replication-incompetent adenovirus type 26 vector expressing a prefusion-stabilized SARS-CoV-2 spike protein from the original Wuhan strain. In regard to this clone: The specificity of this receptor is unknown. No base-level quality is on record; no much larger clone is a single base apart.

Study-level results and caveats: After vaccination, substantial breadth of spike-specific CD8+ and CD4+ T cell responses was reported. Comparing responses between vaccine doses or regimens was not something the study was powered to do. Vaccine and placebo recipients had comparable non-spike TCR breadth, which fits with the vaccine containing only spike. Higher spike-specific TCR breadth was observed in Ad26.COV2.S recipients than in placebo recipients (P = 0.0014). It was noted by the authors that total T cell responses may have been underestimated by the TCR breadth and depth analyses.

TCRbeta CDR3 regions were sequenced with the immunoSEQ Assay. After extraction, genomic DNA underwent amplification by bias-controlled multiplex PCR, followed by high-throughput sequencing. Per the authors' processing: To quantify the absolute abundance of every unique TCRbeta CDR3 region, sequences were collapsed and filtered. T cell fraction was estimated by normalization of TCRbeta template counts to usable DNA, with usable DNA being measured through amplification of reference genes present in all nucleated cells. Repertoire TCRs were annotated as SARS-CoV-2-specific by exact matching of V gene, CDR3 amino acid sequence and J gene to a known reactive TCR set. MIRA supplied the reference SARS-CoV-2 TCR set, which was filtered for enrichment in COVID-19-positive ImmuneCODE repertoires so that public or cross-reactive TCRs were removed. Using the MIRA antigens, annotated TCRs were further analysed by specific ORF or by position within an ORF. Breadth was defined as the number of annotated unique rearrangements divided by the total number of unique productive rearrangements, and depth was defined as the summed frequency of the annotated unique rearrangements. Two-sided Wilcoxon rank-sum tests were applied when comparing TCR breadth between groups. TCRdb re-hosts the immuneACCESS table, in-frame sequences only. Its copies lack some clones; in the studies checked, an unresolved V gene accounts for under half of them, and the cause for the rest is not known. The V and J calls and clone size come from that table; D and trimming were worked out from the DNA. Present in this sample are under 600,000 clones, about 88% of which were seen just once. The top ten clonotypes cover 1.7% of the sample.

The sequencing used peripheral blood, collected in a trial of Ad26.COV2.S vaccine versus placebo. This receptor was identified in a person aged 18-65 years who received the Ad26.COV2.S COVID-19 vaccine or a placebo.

The CDR3 protein: CASSQGTGDTEAFF. In nucleotides, the sequence is TGCGCCAGCAGCCAAGGAACCGGGGACACTGAAGCTTTCTTT. In this chain, TRBV4-3 is recombined with TRBJ1-1, with the D gene not clear enough to name. Trimming takes 1 base from V and 3 bases from J, and the germline ends sit 9 bases apart. CDR1 and CDR2, looked up from the germline V gene, are LGHNA and YSLEER. The CDR3, cysteine through phenylalanine, is 14 amino acids long. Left in the record is the CDR3 DNA by itself, 42 bases read in frame from the first base.